One TCR beta chain is described in this entry. V dropped 8 bases and J dropped 8; count of bases not matched to a gene: 6. The CDR3 covers 14 residues. CDR1 and CDR2 (germline): MNHNY, SVGAGI (reference sequence). The data were produced by immunoSEQ multiplex PCR, yet TCRdb's version contains in-frame clones alone and is incomplete. The table lists approximately 2.5 million clones, about 92% of them singletons. These data originate in a study of shared clonotypes between healthy human individuals. The chain recombines TRBV6-6 with TRBJ1-6, with TRBD1 identical over 10 bases. This TCR was recovered from a man aged 18 to 29 in good health. Sequencing was performed on naive CD4+ T cells sorted from blood. Subset meaning: CD45RA+ positively selected. The CDR3 DNA sequence: TGTGCCAGCGTAGCAGGGACAGGGGATTCACCCCTCCACTTT. Translated, it gives CASVAGTGDSPLHF.